This record looks at one TCR beta chain sequence and its context. Its target is not known. Primers used in a second PCR of about 6 to 11 cycles were a sample-barcoded 5' primer and a J-beta primer mix. Every sample returned 3 million or more CDR3-containing paired-end reads. TCRdb re-called the 5' RACE reads with MiXCR, one entry per CDR3 protein. The sample contains about 1,000,000 distinct CDR3 sequences, 40% to 45% of which appear only once. V was shortened by 2 bases and J by 0 bases, with 12 bases between the two germline ends. There are 16 residues in the CDR3. These data come from a study of blood T cells in healthy people across ages. Whole-study findings and limits: Unsorted PBMCs prevented conclusive naive versus antigen-experienced comparison.

Samples each had at least 5 micrograms of total RNA extracted. This clonotype was sampled from a woman aged 55-70 years in good health. V and J are TRBV12-3 or TRBV12-4 and TRBJ2-3; D unresolved. Sequencing was performed on blood. In nucleotides, the CDR3 is TGTGCCAGCAGTTTAAGAGCGCCACTCAGCACAGATACGCAGTATTTT. Its translation is CASSLRAPLSTDTQYF.